The sample holds many counts of the clone carrying this T cell receptor (beta chain). These data come from a study of T-cell reconstitution after alpha-beta-depleted transplantation in children. TCRbeta library preparation incorporated unique molecular identifiers. TCRdb re-called the PCR reads through MiXCR, storing one row per CDR3 protein. The repertoire has about 240,000 distinct CDR3 sequences, 9.5% to 15% of them found once; the top ten carry around 2.5%. V lost 6 bases to trimming and J lost 2 bases, with 8 bases between them. CDR3 length equals 13 residues. This specimen consisted of PBMCs from the stem cell graft donor, obtained from the stem cell graft. V and J are TRBV12-3 or TRBV12-4 and TRBJ1-5; perhaps TRBD1 as D (6 bases). The receptor was derived from a human donor who donated a stem cell graft to a child with acute lymphoblastic leukemia. The DNA of the CDR3 is TGTGCCAGCAGCAGGACAGGCAATCAGCCCCAGCATTTT. It yields the protein CASSRTGNQPQHF.